These 19 T cell receptor beta chains were sequenced from one sample in a study of T cells in Graves' hyperthyroidism and ophthalmopathy. RNA transcripts provided the source from which TCR beta CDR3 regions were amplified. First-round RT-PCR targeting the TCR CDR3 was performed with the HTBI primer set. Using its own MiXCR run on the multiplex PCR reads, TCRdb lists one record per CDR3 protein. In the table there are more than 300,000 distinct CDR3 sequences, around 18% of which are singletons. Material: blood. These receptors were taken from a man between 18 and 35 years old with Graves' ophthalmopathy.

This clonotype came up a few times. The chain carries TRBV18 and TRBJ2-4, with D perhaps TRBD1 or TRBD2 (5 bases each). CDR3 length: 15 amino acids. Trimming took off 3 bases at V and 3 bases at J, with 12 bases between the two ends. Germline V gives CDR1 KGHSH, CDR2 LQKENI. Written as DNA, the CDR3 is TGTGCCAGCTCACCCTCCACAGGAGGCAAAAACATTCAGTACTTC. Its translation: CASSPSTGGKNIQYF.

This clonotype occurred many times. V gene TRBV20-1 combines with J gene TRBJ2-7; 12 bases match TRBD2. CDR3 length: 14 residues. J lost 3 bases, V lost 5 bases, and 5 bases had no gene match. The germline gives CDR1 DFQATT, CDR2 SNEGSKA (reference sequence). CDR3 region: CSAHLTSGGYEQYF. The CDR3 DNA sequence: TGCAGTGCTCACTTGACTAGCGGGGGCTACGAGCAGTACTTC.

This clonotype was observed many times. The genes are TRBV3-1 and TRBJ1-2; no clear D. Trimming cost V 2 bases and J 3 bases, with 10 bases left between them. Germline-derived CDR1 and CDR2 are LGHDT and YNNKEL (reference sequence). CDR3 length: 14 residues. The CDR3: CASSQNPGDYGYTF. The CDR3 nucleotides read TGTGCCAGCAGCCAAAATCCGGGCGACTATGGCTACACCTTC.

Many counts were recorded for this clonotype. The chain carries TRBV10-3 and TRBJ2-1; 10 nucleotides agree with TRBD2. Germline lookup yields CDR1 ENHRY and CDR2 SYGVKD. CDR3 length: 17 residues. V shed 4 bases, J shed 5 bases, and the junction held 11 bases outside the gene matches. CDR3 sequence reads: CAISGGASGGPHNEQFF. The CDR3 coding sequence is TGTGCCATCAGTGGAGGGGCTAGCGGGGGACCTCACAATGAGCAGTTCTTC.

This clonotype was counted many times. J is TRBJ2-2 and V is TRBV7-3, with TRBD2 identical over 11 bases. Looked up from germline, CDR1 is SGHTA and CDR2 is FQGTGA. V lost 3 bases, J lost 3 bases, and 6 bases stayed unmatched. The CDR3 length is 17 residues. This chain's CDR3 is CASSFSGGAADTGELFF. In DNA, the CDR3 is TGTGCCAGCAGCTTTAGCGGGGGGGCTGCCGACACCGGGGAGCTGTTTTTT.

As to this clonotype: It is likely a read error, because the conserved phenylalanine at the end of the CDR3 is missing. The CDR3 sequence is CASSRRDTQYS. Written as DNA, the CDR3 is TGTGCCAGCAGCCGTAGAGATACGCAGTATTCT. The chain recombines TRBV14 with TRBJ2-3; no definite D call. Germline CDR1 is SGHDN and CDR2 is FVKESK. The length of the CDR3 is 11 residues. Trimming shortened V by 4 bases and J by 5 bases, and 4 bases separated the two germline ends.

This clonotype occurred many times. This chain uses TRBV24-1 with TRBJ2-5; TRBD2 might be the D (7 bases). Trimming took 5 bases from V and 5 from J, leaving 23 bases between them. The CDR3 totals 17 residues. CDR1 KGHDR and CDR2 SFDVKD come from the germline V gene. The DNA of the CDR3 is TGTGCCACCAGTGCGGTTGAGAGGGGGGGCAGGATGGAGACCCAGTACTTC. Its translation: CATSAVERGGRMETQYF.

The chain carries TRBV5-4 and TRBJ2-1; 10 bases line up with TRBD2. The CDR3 covers 16 residues. The germline gives CDR1 SGHNT, CDR2 YYREEE (reference sequence). Losses at the gene ends were 2 bases for V and 12 bases for J; bases not matched to a gene: 14. Here the CDR3 DNA reads TGTGCCAGCAGCTTAGGGGGCGCTAGCGGGGGATGGCGGCAGTTCTTC. Translated: CASSLGGASGGWRQFF.

This clonotype appeared a few times. The chain carries TRBV20-1 and TRBJ1-3; a weak D match, TRBD1 (5 bases). Trimming took 2 bases from V and 3 from J, leaving 11 bases between them. This CDR3 is 14 amino acids long. Germline V gene sequence: CDR1 DFQATT, CDR2 SNEGSKA (reference sequence). The CDR3 spells CSARTGGYGNTIYF. CDR3 DNA sequence: TGCAGTGCTAGAACCGGGGGGTATGGAAACACCATATATTTT.

This chain links TRBV20-1 with TRBJ2-4, with 8 nucleotides matching TRBD2. CDR3 size: 14 residues. The junction had 6 bases not matched to a gene; V was cut back by 0 bases and J by 8 bases. The germline CDR1 and CDR2 sequences are DFQATT and SNEGSKA (reference sequence). CDR3 in DNA: TGCAGTGCTAGAGATACCGGGGGGGGGCACATTCAGTACTTC. It encodes CSARDTGGGHIQYF.

This clonotype was detected only a few times. The rearrangement uses TRBV29-1 and TRBJ1-6, with 9 nucleotides matching TRBD1. Germline V gene lookup returns CDR1 SQVTM and CDR2 ANQGSEA. Germline trimming cut 2 bases from V and 9 bases from J; bases unmatched to any gene: 8. The CDR3 is 15 residues long. CDR3 coding DNA: TGCAGCGTTGAATTGGTGGGGACAGGGTGTTCACCCCTCCACTTT. Amino acids: CSVELVGTGCSPLHF.

This clonotype was counted many times. This chain connects TRBV10-3 to TRBJ2-1; weak D call: TRBD1 (6 bases). CDR3 length: 13 amino acids. Germline CDR1 ENHRY, CDR2 SYGVKD. Trimming took off 4 bases at V and 5 bases at J, with 9 bases between the two ends. CDR3 coding DNA: TGTGCCATCAGTGTTTCAGGGGACAATGAGCAGTTCTTC. This encodes CAISVSGDNEQFF.

This clonotype was found many times. This chain joins TRBV18 and TRBJ2-5; D tentatively reads TRBD1 or TRBD2 (5 bases each). The germline CDR1 and CDR2 sequences are KGHSH and LQKENI. V was pared by 3 bases and J by 0 bases, with 14 bases between. CDR3 size: 16 residues. CDR3 nucleotide sequence: TGTGCCAGCTCACCCGGGACGGTGGAGTACCAAGAGACCCAGTACTTC. The encoded protein is CASSPGTVEYQETQYF.

The V gene is TRBV24-1, the J gene TRBJ2-3; TRBD1 matches at 9 bases. The V and J ends lost 3 bases and 2 bases, in that order; junction bases with no gene match: 8. Germline V CDR1 and CDR2: KGHDR, SFDVKD. The CDR3 length is 17 residues. The CDR3 reads CATSDLRDREATDTQYF. The CDR3 bases are TGTGCCACCAGTGATCTGAGGGACAGGGAAGCCACAGATACGCAGTATTTT.

This chain connects TRBV3-1 to TRBJ1-4, with D possibly being TRBD1 (5 bases). Germline CDR1 LGHDT, CDR2 YNNKEL (reference sequence). The CDR3 loop spans 13 amino acids. Trimming cost V 10 bases and J 6 bases, with 15 bases left between them. DNA of the CDR3: TGTGCCACGCAGACCCCGGGGGATGAAAAACTGTTTTTT. This codes for CATQTPGDEKLFF.

This clonotype was observed many times. The chain joins TRBV20-1 to TRBJ2-5; tentatively, D is TRBD2 (7 bases). This CDR3 is built from 13 residues. V was cut by 5 bases and J by 4 bases, with 14 bases left in between. Germline V CDR1 and CDR2: DFQATT, SNEGSKA (reference sequence). CDR3 coding DNA: TGCAGTGCTGGGAGGGGGGCCCCAGAGACCCAGTACTTC. Its translation: CSAGRGAPETQYF.

In this sample, this clonotype turned up many times. The chain links TRBV11-3 to TRBJ1-1; D might be TRBD1 (5 bases). CDR1 and CDR2 from the germline V gene are SGHNT and YENEEA. Trimming pared 2 bases from V and 4 bases from J, leaving 8 bases between. The CDR3 spans 13 residues. CDR3 sequence reads: CASSLWGGTEAFF. The CDR3 nucleotides are TGTGCCAGCAGCTTATGGGGGGGCACTGAAGCTTTCTTT.

In its sample, this clonotype was seen a few times. The gene calls are TRBV9 and TRBJ2-3; 10 bases align to TRBD1. V was clipped by 0 bases and J by 4 bases; unmatched bases: 2. The CDR3 length is 15 residues. Germline V gene lookup returns CDR1 SGDLS and CDR2 YYNGEE. The CDR3 DNA reads TGTGCCAGCAGCGTAGGGACAGGGGGGGCAGATACGCAGTATTTT. Translating it yields CASSVGTGGADTQYF.

This clonotype was detected a few times. The gene calls are TRBV13 and TRBJ1-4; D gene unclear. CDR1 and CDR2 (germline): PRHDT, FYEKMQ (reference sequence). This CDR3 spans 17 amino acids. V lost 5 bases and J 2 bases, leaving 18 bases between the germline ends. CDR3 in DNA: TGTGCCAGCAGCAACCGGGCCCTATCCCATACTAATGAAAAACTGTTTTTT. This codes for CASSNRALSHTNEKLFF.